This T cell receptor (beta chain) was observed in a study of T cell repertoires in cytomegalovirus infection. Overall study context: Evidence of both CMV infection and a matching HLA type came from public TCR beta signatures.

Study findings and constraints: The study found HLA-C-restricted CMV-specific TCR beta clonotypes dominating the ex vivo response.

TCRdb called the reads again in MiXCR, with one record for every CDR3 protein. The table includes 550,000 to 700,000 distinct CDR3 sequences, under 45% detected once. Details on this clonotype: Its antigen is still unknown.

Trimming took off 3 bases at V and 5 bases at J, with 13 bases between the two ends. The CDR3 covers 14 residues. The germline V gene encodes CDR1 SGHTA and CDR2 FQGNSA. The sequencing here drew on cultured PBMCs, taken from culture after CMV antigen stimulation. This clonotype was sampled from a human donor in good health (CMV status not recorded). Some clones in this sample may be carry-over from other donors' samples. The chain employs TRBV7-2 and TRBJ1-1; D remains ambiguous. The CDR3 coding sequence is TGTGCCAGCAGCTTGCGGGTCCCCAGGACTGAAGCTTTCTTT. Its translation is CASSLRVPRTEAFF.